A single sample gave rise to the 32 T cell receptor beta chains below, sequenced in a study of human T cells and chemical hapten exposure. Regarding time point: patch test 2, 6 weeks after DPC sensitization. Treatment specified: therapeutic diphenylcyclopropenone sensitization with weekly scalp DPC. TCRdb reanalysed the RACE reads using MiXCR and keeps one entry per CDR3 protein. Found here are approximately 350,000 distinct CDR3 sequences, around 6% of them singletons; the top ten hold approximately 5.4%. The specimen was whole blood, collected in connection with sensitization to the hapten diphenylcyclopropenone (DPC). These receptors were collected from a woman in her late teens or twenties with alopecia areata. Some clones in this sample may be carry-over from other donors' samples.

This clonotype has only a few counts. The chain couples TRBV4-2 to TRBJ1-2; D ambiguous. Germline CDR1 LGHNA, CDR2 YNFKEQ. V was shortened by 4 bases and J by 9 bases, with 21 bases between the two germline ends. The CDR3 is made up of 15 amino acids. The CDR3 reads CASSPGEHDVRRYTF. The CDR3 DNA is TGTGCCAGCAGCCCCGGGGAGCATGACGTGCGCCGCTACACCTTC.

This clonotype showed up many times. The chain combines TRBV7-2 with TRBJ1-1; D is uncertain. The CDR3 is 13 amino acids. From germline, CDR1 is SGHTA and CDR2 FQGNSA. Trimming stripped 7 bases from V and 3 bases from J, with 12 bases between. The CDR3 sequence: CASTEWQYTEAFF. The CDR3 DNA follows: TGTGCCAGCACTGAATGGCAGTACACTGAAGCTTTCTTT.

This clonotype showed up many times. In nucleotides, the CDR3 is TGTGCCAGCAGCCCCAGGGGACAGGGGGCATCTGGGGCCAACGTCCTGACTTTC. Translating it yields CASSPRGQGASGANVLTF. The J gene is TRBJ2-6, the V gene TRBV7-6; 12 bases align to TRBD1. V lost 5 bases, J lost 1 base, and 6 bases stayed unmatched. The germline CDR1 and CDR2 sequences are SGHVS and FNYEAQ. This CDR3 is 18 amino acids long.

The CDR3 region is CASSVEADADTGELFF. The CDR3, as DNA: TGTGCCAGCAGCGTAGAGGCAGACGCGGACACCGGGGAGCTGTTTTTT. The chain recombines TRBV9 with TRBJ2-2, with D hard to call. Germline values: CDR1 SGDLS, CDR2 YYNGEE. This CDR3 has 16 residues. V gave up 0 bases and J gave up 3 bases, with 12 bases separating them. The full variable domain, completed using reference TRBV9 and TRBJ2-2, is DSGVTQTPKHLITATGQRVTLRCSPRSGDLSVYWYQQSLDQGLQFLIQYYNGEERAKGNILERFSAQQFPDLHSELNLSSLELGDSALYFCASSVEADADTGELFFGEGSRLTVL.

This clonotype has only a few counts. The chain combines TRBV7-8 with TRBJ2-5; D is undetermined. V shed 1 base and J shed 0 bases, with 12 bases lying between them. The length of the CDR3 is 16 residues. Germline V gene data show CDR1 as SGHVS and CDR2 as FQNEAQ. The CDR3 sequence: CASSLGQEPHQETQYF. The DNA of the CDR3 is TGTGCCAGCAGCTTAGGGCAGGAGCCGCACCAAGAGACCCAGTACTTC.

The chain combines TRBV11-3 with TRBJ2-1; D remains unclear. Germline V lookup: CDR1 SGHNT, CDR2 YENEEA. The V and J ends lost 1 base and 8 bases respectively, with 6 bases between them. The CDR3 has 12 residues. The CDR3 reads CASSLVADEQFF. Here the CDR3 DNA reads TGTGCCAGCAGCTTAGTCGCCGATGAGCAGTTCTTC.

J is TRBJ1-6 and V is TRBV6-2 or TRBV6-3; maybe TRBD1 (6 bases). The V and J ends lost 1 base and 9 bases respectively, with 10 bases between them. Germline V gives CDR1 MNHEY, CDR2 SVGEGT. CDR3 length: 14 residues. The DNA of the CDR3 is TGTGCCAGCAGTTACTACAGGGAAGGTTCACCCCTCCACTTT. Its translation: CASSYYREGSPLHF.

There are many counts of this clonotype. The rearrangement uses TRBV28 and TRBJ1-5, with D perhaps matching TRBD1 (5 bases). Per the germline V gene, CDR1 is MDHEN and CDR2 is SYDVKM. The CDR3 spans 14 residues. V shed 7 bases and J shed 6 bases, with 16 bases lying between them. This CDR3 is CASTGRGLGQPQHF. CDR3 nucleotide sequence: TGTGCCAGCACCGGGAGGGGATTAGGTCAGCCCCAGCATTTT.

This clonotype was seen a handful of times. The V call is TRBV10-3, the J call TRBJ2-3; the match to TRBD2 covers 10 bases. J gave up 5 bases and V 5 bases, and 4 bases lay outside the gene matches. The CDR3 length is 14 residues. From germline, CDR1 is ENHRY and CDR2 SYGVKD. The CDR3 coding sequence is TGTGCCATCAGTAGCGGGGGGGTTTTAGATACGCAGTATTTT. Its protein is CAISSGGVLDTQYF.

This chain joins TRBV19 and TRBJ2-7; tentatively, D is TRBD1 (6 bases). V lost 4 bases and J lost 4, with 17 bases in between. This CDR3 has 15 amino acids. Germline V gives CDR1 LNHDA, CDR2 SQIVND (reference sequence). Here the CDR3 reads CASSNRPRGGYEQYF. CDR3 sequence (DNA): TGTGCCAGTAGTAACCGACCCCGAGGGGGTTACGAGCAGTACTTC.

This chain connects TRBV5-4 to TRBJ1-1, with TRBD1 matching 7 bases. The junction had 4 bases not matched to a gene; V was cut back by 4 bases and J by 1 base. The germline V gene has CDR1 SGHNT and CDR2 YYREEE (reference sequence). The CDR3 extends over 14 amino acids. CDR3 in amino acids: CASSTGQANTEAFF. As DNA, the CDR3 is TGTGCCAGCAGCACTGGACAGGCGAACACTGAAGCTTTCTTT.

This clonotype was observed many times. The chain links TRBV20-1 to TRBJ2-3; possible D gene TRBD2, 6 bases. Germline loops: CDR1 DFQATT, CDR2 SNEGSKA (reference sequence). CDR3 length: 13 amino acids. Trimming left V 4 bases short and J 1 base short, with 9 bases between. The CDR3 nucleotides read TGCAGTGCTATTGGCGGGGGCACAGATACGCAGTATTTT. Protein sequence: CSAIGGGTDTQYF.

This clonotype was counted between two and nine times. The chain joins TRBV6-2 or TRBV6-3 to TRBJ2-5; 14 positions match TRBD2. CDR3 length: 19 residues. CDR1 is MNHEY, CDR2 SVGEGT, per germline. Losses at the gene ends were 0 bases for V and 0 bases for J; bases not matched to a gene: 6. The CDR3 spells CASSYSPSGLAGDQETQYF. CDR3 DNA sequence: TGTGCCAGCAGTTACTCGCCTTCGGGACTAGCGGGGGACCAAGAGACCCAGTACTTC.

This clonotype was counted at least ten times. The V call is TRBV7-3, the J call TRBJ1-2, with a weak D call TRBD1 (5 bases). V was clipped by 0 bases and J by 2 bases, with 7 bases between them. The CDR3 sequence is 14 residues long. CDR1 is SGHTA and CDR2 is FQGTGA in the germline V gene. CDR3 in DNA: TGTGCCAGCAGCTTAACTGCAGGGAACTATGGCTACACCTTC. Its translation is CASSLTAGNYGYTF.

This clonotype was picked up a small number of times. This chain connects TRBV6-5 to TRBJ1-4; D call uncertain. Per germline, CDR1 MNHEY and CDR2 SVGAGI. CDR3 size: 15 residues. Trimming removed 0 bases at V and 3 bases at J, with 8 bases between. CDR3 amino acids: CASSYSYSPNEKLFF. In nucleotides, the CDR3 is TGTGCCAGCAGTTACTCATATTCGCCTAATGAAAAACTGTTTTTT.

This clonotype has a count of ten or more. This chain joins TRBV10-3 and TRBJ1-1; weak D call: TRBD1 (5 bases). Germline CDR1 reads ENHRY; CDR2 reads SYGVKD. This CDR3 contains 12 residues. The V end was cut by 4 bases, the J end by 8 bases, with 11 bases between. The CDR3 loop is CAISGGHAEAFF. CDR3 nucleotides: TGTGCCATCAGTGGGGGCCACGCGGAAGCTTTCTTT.

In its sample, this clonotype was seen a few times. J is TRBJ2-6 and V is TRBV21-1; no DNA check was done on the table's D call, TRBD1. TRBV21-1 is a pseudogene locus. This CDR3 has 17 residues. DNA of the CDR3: TGTGCCAGCAGCCCCCGACAGGTCAGCTCTGGGGCCAACGTCCTGACTTTC. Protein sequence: CASSPRQVSSGANVLTF.

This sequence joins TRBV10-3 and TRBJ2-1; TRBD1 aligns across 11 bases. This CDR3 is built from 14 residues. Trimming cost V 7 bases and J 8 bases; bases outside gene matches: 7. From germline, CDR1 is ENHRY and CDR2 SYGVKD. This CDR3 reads CAIKPGQGDYEQFF. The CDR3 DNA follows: TGTGCCATCAAACCGGGACAGGGGGACTATGAGCAGTTCTTC.

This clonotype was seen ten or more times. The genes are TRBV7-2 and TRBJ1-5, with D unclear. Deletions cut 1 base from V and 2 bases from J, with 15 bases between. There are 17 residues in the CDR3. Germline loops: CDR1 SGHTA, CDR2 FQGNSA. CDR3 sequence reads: CASSLGIGAAGNQPQHF. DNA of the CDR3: TGTGCCAGCAGCTTAGGGATCGGAGCGGCCGGCAATCAGCCCCAGCATTTT. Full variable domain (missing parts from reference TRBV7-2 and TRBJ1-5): GAGVSQSPSNKVTEKGKDVELRCDPISGHTALYWYRQSLGQGLEFLIYFQGNSAPDKSGLPSDRFSAERTGGSVSTLTIQRTQQEDSAVYLCASSLGIGAAGNQPQHFGDGTRLSIL.

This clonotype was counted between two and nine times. The CDR3 nucleotides read TGTGCCAGCAGCCAAGATTTAGTCGGGCAGGGAGGCACTGAAGCTTTCTTT. Translation: CASSQDLVGQGGTEAFF. The chain has TRBV4-2 and TRBJ1-1; tentatively, D is TRBD1 (5 bases). This CDR3 is built from 17 residues. Trimming took 0 bases from V and 4 from J, leaving 18 bases between them. CDR1 and CDR2 from the germline V gene are LGHNA and YNFKEQ.

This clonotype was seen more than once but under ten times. For the CDR3, the DNA is TGTGCCAGCAGCTCATTCGGGGGCAACTCACCCCTCCACTTT. Translated, it gives CASSSFGGNSPLHF. The chain employs TRBV7-9 and TRBJ1-6; D is possibly TRBD1 (6 bases). Germline CDR1 and CDR2: SEHNR and FQNEAQ (reference sequence). V was pared by 4 bases and J by 10 bases, with 14 bases between. This CDR3 has 14 amino acids.

CDR3: CASSFRGSRIYNEQFF. The CDR3 DNA is TGTGCCAGCAGCTTTAGGGGGTCGCGGATTTATAATGAGCAGTTCTTC. The chain has TRBV7-2 and TRBJ2-1, with D maybe TRBD1 (6 bases). CDR3 size: 16 residues. Trimming pared 3 bases from V and 7 bases from J, leaving 19 bases between. Germline lookup yields CDR1 SGHTA and CDR2 FQGNSA. Together with reference TRBV7-2 and TRBJ2-1, the CDR3 gives the full variable domain: GAGVSQSPSNKVTEKGKDVELRCDPISGHTALYWYRQSLGQGLEFLIYFQGNSAPDKSGLPSDRFSAERTGGSVSTLTIQRTQQEDSAVYLCASSFRGSRIYNEQFFGPGTRLTVL.

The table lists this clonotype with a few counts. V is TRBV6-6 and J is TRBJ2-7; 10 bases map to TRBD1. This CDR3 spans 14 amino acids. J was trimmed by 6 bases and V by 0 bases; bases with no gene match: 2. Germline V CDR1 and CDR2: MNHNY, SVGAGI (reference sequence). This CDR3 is CASSYSGQGPEQYF. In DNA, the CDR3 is TGTGCCAGCAGTTACTCGGGACAGGGGCCCGAGCAGTACTTC.

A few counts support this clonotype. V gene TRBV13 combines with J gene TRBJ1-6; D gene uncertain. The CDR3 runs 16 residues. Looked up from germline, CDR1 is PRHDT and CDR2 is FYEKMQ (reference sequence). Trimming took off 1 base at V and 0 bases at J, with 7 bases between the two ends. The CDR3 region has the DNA TGTGCCAGCAGCTTAGAGAAGGGCTCCTATAATTCACCCCTCCACTTT. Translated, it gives CASSLEKGSYNSPLHF.

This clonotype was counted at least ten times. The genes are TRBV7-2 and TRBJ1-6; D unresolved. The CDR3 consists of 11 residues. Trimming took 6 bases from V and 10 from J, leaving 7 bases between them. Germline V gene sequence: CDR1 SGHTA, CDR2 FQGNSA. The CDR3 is CASSLESPLHF. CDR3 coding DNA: TGTGCCAGCAGTCTAGAGTCACCCCTCCACTTT.

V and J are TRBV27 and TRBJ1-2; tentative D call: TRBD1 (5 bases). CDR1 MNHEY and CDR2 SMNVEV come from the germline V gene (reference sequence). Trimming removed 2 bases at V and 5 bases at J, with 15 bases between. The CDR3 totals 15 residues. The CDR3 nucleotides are TGTGCCAGCAGTTTAAGCGTCGCAGGGAGGTATGGCTACACCTTC. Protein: CASSLSVAGRYGYTF.

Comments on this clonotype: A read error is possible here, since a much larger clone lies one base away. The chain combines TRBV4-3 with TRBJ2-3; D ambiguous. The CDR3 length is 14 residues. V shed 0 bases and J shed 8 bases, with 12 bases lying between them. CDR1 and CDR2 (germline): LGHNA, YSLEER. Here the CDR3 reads CASSQDPRRGTQYF. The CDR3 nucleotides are TGCGCCAGCAGCCAAGATCCTAGGAGAGGTACGCAGTATTTT.

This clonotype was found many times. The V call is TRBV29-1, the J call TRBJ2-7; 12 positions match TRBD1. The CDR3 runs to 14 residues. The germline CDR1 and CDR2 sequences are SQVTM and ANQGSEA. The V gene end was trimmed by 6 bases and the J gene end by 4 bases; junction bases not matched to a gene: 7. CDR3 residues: CSVGQGASVYEQYF. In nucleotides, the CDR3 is TGCAGCGTGGGACAGGGGGCATCGGTGTACGAGCAGTACTTC.

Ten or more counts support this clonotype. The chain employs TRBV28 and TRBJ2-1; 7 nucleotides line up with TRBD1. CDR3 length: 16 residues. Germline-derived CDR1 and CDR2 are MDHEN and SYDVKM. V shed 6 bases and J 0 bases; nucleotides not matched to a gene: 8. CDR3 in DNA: TGTGCCAGCAGCTTTTCGACAGGGAGCTCCTACAATGAGCAGTTCTTC. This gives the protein CASSFSTGSSYNEQFF.

The CDR3 DNA is TGTGCCAGCAGTTACTCGAGGACAGGGGGCCGGAATGAAGCTTTCTTT. Translating it yields CASSYSRTGGRNEAFF. The chain employs TRBV6-2 or TRBV6-3 and TRBJ1-1, with TRBD1 matching over 11 bases. In germline, CDR1 is MNHEY, CDR2 SVGEGT. The junction had 7 bases not matched to a gene; V was cut back by 0 bases and J by 7 bases. The length of the CDR3 is 16 residues.

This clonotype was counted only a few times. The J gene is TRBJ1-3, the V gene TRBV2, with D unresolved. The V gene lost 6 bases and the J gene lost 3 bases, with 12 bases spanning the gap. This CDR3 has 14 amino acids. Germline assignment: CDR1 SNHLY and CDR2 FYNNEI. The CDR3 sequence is CASSRSLLGNTIYF. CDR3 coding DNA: TGTGCCAGCAGCCGGTCCCTCCTTGGAAACACCATATATTTT.

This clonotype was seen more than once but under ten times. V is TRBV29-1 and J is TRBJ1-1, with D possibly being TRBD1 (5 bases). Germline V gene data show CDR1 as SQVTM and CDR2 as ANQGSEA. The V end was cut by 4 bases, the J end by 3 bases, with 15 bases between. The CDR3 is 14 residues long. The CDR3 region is CSVGGTGWDTEAFF. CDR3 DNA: TGCAGCGTTGGAGGGACCGGATGGGACACTGAAGCTTTCTTT.